What follows are 5 T cell receptor beta chains derived from one specimen sequenced in a study of T cell changes during pregnancy in multiple sclerosis. Measured with immunoSEQ multiplex PCR; TCRdb has only the in-frame clones, and not every one. The sample records 48,000 or so clones, around 94% being singletons. Sample: CD4+ T cells from peripheral blood mononuclear cells, taken in the second trimester of pregnancy. These receptors were obtained from a female donor in good health, enrolled as a control in a pregnancy study.

This rearrangement joins TRBV28 to TRBJ2-5, with 7 bases identical to TRBD2. Germline V CDR1 and CDR2: MDHEN, SYDVKM. The CDR3 is 15 residues long. V lost 4 bases to trimming and J lost 4 bases; unmatched junction nucleotides: 9. The CDR3 DNA sequence: TGTGCCAGCAGTTCCTTAGCGGGCGGCGGAGAGACCCAGTACTTC. This encodes CASSSLAGGGETQYF. Drawing the rest from reference TRBV28 and TRBJ2-5, the complete variable domain is DVKVTQSSRYLVKRTGEKVFLECVQDMDHENMFWYRQDPGLGLRLIYFSYDVKMKEKGDIPEGYSVSREKKERFSLILESASTNQTSMYLCASSSLAGGGETQYFGPGTRLLVL.

The chain has TRBV5-1 and TRBJ2-5; D may be TRBD1 (6 bases). In germline, CDR1 is SGHRS, CDR2 YFSETQ. V lost 3 bases and J 5 bases, leaving 17 bases between the germline ends. CDR3 length: 15 residues. The CDR3 coding sequence is TGCGCCAGCAGCTCACGGTGGGGGCCTGGGGAGACCCAGTACTTC. Translation: CASSSRWGPGETQYF.

This rearrangement joins TRBV7-6 to TRBJ1-5, with 7 bases that match TRBD1. The V segment lost 5 bases and the J segment 4 bases; nucleotides outside the gene matches: 8. The germline V gene has CDR1 SGHVS and CDR2 FNYEAQ. This CDR3 contains 15 residues. CDR3 loop: CASSRRQGPNQPQHF. The CDR3 DNA is TGTGCCAGCAGCCGCAGACAGGGCCCAAATCAGCCCCAGCATTTT.

The chain carries TRBV29-1 and TRBJ2-3; D gene unclear. The CDR3 covers 12 residues. The V end was cut by 4 bases, the J end by 2 bases, with 7 bases between. CDR1 and CDR2 from the germline V gene are SQVTM and ANQGSEA. The CDR3 DNA follows: TGCAGCGTTGCCCTTCCCACAGATACGCAGTATTTT. Translated: CSVALPTDTQYF.

J is TRBJ1-2 and V is TRBV7-2, with TRBD1 matching over 7 bases. With V trimmed by 6 bases and J by 8 bases, 12 bases remained unmatched. This CDR3 comprises 14 residues. The germline gives CDR1 SGHTA, CDR2 FQGNSA. The CDR3 region is CASSYMAGTVGYTF. The CDR3 nucleotides read TGTGCCAGCAGTTACATGGCGGGGACAGTCGGCTACACCTTC. The full variable domain, in which reference TRBV7-2 and TRBJ1-2 provide the parts outside the CDR3, is GAGVSQSPSNKVTEKGKDVELRCDPISGHTALYWYRQSLGQGLEFLIYFQGNSAPDKSGLPSDRFSAERTGGSVSTLTIQRTQQEDSAVYLCASSYMAGTVGYTFGSGTRLTVV.